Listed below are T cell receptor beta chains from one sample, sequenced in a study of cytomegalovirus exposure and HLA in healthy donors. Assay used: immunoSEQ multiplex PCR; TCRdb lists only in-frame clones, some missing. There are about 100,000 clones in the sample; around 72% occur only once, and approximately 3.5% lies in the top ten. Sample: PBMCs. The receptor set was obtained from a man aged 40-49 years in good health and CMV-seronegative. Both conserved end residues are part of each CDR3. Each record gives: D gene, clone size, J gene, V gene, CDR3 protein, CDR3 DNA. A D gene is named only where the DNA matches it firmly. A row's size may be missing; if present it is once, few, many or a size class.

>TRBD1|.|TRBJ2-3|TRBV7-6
CASSFSRQGSPDTQYF
TGTGCCAGCAGCTTCTCTCGACAGGGGAGCCCAGATACGCAGTATTTT
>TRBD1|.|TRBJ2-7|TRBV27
CASRTAGQAKQYF
TGTGCCAGCAGAACTGCGGGACAGGCCAAGCAGTACTTC
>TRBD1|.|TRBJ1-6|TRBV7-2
CASSAYRGQGSPLHF
TGTGCCAGCAGCGCATACAGGGGGCAAGGTTCACCCCTCCACTTT
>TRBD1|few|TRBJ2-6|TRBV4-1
CASSQRDRAFSGANVLTF
TGCGCCAGCAGCCAACGGGACAGGGCTTTTTCTGGGGCCAACGTCCTGACTTTC
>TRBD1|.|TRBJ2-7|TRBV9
CASSEGAGTGTYEQYF
TGTGCCAGCAGCGAGGGAGCCGGGACAGGCACCTACGAGCAGTACTTC
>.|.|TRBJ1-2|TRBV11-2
CASSPWTDPSYGYTF
TGTGCCAGCAGCCCTTGGACAGATCCATCCTATGGCTACACCTTC
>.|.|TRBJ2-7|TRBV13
CASSPGGYNSYEQYF
TGTGCCAGCAGCCCCGGCGGGTACAACTCCTACGAGCAGTACTTC
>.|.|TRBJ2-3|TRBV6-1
CASSEARSAGDTQYF
TGTGCCAGCAGTGAAGCCCGATCGGCGGGAGATACGCAGTATTTT
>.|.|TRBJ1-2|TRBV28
CASSAAGAFYGYTF
TGTGCCAGCAGTGCCGCGGGGGCTTTTTATGGCTACACCTTC
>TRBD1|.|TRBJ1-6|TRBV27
CASSLGTGGDSPLHF
TGTGCCAGCAGTTTGGGGACAGGTGGGGATTCACCCCTCCACTTT
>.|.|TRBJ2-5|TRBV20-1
CSAARGETQYF
TGCAGTGCTGCCAGAGGGGAGACCCAGTACTTC
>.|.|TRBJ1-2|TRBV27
CASSLQGFYGYTF
TGTGCCAGCAGCCTACAGGGTTTTTATGGCTACACCTTC
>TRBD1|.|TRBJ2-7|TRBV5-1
CASSPLDRDYEQYF
TGCGCCAGCAGCCCCCTGGACAGGGATTACGAGCAGTACTTC
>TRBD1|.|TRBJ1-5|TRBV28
CASSSGGAGQPQHF
TGTGCCAGCAGTTCAGGGGGCGCGGGTCAGCCCCAGCATTTT
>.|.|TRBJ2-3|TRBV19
CASTLGGGTDTQYF
TGTGCCAGTACCCTAGGAGGGGGCACAGATACGCAGTATTTT
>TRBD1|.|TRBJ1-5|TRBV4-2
CASSLWTGFSNQPQHF
TGTGCCAGCAGCCTCTGGACAGGCTTTAGCAATCAGCCCCAGCATTTT
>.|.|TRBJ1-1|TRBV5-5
CASSLIRSGWDTEAFF
TGTGCCAGCAGCTTGATCCGATCGGGGTGGGACACTGAAGCTTTCTTT
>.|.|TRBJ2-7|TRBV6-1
CASRYRERYEQYF
TGTGCCAGCAGGTACAGGGAACGTTACGAGCAGTACTTC
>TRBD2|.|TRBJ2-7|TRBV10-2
CASSDGLAGVGEQYF
TGCGCCAGCAGTGACGGACTAGCGGGGGTGGGCGAGCAGTACTTC
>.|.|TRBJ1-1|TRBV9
CASSGRGDGAFF
TGTGCCAGCAGCGGGCGGGGGGATGGAGCTTTCTTT
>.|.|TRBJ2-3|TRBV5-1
CASSPRTNTDTQYF
TGCGCCAGCAGCCCACGGACTAACACAGATACGCAGTATTTT
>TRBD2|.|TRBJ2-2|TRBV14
CASRSGGSVTGELFF
TGTGCCAGCAGAAGCGGGGGGAGCGTCACCGGGGAGCTGTTTTTT
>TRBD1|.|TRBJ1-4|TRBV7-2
CASSPGQGKLFF
TGTGCCAGCAGCCCCGGACAGGGGAAACTGTTTTTT
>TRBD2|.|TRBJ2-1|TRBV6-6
CASRRGLAGGENEQFF
TGTGCCAGCAGACGAGGACTAGCGGGGGGGGAAAATGAGCAGTTCTTC
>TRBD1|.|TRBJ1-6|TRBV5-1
CASSYGQVGSSPLHF
TGCGCCAGCAGCTACGGACAGGTCGGGAGTTCACCCCTCCACTTT
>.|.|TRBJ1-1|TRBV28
CASSLSTVFMNTEAFF
TGTGCCAGCAGTTTATCGACAGTATTCATGAACACTGAAGCTTTCTTT
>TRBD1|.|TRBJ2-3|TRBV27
CASSTRGRGTDTQYF
TGTGCCAGCAGTACCAGGGGGAGAGGCACAGATACGCAGTATTTT
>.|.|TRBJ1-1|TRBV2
CASRLGGTSGMTEAFF
TGTGCCAGTAGGTTGGGCGGGACCTCAGGGATGACTGAAGCTTTCTTT
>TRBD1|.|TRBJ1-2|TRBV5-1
CASSDRGGSYGYTF
TGCGCCAGCAGCGACAGGGGAGGGTCCTATGGCTACACCTTC
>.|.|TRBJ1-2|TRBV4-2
CASSQAGQSYGYTF
TGTGCCAGCAGCCAAGCTGGACAGTCCTATGGCTACACCTTC
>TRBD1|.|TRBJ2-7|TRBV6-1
CASRITGGGEQYF
TGTGCCAGCAGGATCACAGGGGGTGGCGAGCAGTACTTC
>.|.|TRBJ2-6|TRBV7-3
CASSLVGGSGANVLTF
TGTGCCAGCAGCTTAGTCGGGGGATCTGGGGCCAACGTCCTGACTTTC
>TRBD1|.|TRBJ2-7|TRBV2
CASAPGTGGLAYEQYF
TGTGCCAGCGCCCCCGGGACAGGGGGACTAGCCTACGAGCAGTACTTC
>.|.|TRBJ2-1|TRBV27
CASSFIPLRQGYEQFF
TGTGCCAGCAGTTTCATACCCTTAAGGCAGGGCTATGAGCAGTTCTTC
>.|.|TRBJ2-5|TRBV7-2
CASSRVLGALGETQYF
TGTGCCAGCAGCAGGGTGTTAGGGGCCCTCGGGGAGACCCAGTACTTC
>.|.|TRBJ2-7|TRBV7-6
CASSLPAYNSYEQYF
TGTGCCAGCAGCTTACCTGCGTATAACTCCTACGAGCAGTACTTC
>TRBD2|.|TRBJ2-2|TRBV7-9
CASSLLGLENTGELFF
TGTGCCAGCAGCTTACTGGGACTAGAGAACACCGGGGAGCTGTTTTTT
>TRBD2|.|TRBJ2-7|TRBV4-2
CASSQDHIRGENYEQYF
TGTGCCAGCAGCCAAGATCACATACGGGGGGAGAACTACGAGCAGTACTTC
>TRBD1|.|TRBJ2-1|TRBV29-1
CSVGLGDRFYNEQFF
TGCAGCGTTGGTTTAGGGGACAGGTTCTACAATGAGCAGTTCTTC